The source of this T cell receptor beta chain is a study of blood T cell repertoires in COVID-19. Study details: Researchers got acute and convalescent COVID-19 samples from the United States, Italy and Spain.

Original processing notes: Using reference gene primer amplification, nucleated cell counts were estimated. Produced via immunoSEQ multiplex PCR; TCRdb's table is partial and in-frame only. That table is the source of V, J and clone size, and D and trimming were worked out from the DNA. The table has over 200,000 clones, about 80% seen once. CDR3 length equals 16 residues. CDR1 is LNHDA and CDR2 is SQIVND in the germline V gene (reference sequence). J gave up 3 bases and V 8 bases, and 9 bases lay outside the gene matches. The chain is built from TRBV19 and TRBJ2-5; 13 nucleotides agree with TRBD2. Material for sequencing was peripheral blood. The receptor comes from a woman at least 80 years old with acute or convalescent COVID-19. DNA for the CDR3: TGTGCCAGTTCGGGACTAGCGGGAACAGGGAAAGAGACCCAGTACTTC. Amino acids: CASSGLAGTGKETQYF.